The 2 T cell receptor beta chains below come from one sample, sequenced in a study of graft-versus-host responses after intestinal transplantation. Libraries were prepared by immunoSEQ multiplex PCR; TCRdb keeps only in-frame clonotypes and omits some of them. This repertoire shows about 64,000 clones, 90% to 95% found once; its top ten account for about 1.7%. For these TCRs, the target antigens are not known. Sequencing was performed on unstimulated CD8+ T cells sorted from spleen or lymph node cells, taken before transplant. These receptors all come from a human donor who was the organ donor for an intestinal transplant.

The rearrangement joins TRBV10-3 to TRBJ2-2; D not resolved. Germline values: CDR1 ENHRY, CDR2 SYGVKD. The length of the CDR3 is 16 residues. V lost 0 bases to trimming and J lost 2 bases, with 10 bases between them. CDR3 in amino acids: CAISESGEPNTGELFF. CDR3 nucleotides: TGTGCCATCAGTGAGTCTGGAGAACCAAACACCGGGGAGCTGTTTTTT.

In the case of this clone: The junction and the germline gene differ at one end; a read error may be behind it. The chain links TRBV29-1 to TRBJ1-1, with a tentative D call TRBD1 (6 bases). The CDR3 runs 17 residues. Germline-derived CDR1 and CDR2 are SQVTM and ANQGSEA. The CDR3 spells CSVLTGHLGRMNTGAFF. In DNA, the CDR3 is TGCAGCGTGCTGACGGGACACTTAGGAAGGATGAACACTGGAGCTTTCTTT. Supplemented by reference TRBV29-1 and TRBJ1-1, the full variable domain reads SAVISQKPSRDICQRGTSLTIQCQVDSQVTMMFWYRQQPGQSLTLIATANQGSEATYESGFVIDKFPISRPNLTFSTLTVSNMSPEDSSIYLCSVLTGHLGRMNTGAFFGQGTRLTVV.